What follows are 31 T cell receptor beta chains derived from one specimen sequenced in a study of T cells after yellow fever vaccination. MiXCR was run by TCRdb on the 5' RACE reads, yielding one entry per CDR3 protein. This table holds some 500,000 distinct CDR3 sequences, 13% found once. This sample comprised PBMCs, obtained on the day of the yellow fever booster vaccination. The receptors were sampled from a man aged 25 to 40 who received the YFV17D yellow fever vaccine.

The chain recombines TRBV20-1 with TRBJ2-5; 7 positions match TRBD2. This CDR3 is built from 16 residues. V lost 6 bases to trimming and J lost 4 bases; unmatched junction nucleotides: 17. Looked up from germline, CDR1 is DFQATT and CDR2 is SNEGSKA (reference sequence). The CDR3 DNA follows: TGCAGTGCAATCCTACCTTCGGGGGGAGCGGCAGAGACCCAGTACTTC. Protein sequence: CSAILPSGGAAETQYF.

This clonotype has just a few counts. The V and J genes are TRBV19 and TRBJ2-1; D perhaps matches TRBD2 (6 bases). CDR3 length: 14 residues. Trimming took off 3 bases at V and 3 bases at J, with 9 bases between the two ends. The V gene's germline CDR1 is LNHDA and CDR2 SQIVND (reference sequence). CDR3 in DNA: TGTGCCAGTAGTATCGACGGGGGCTACAATGAGCAGTTCTTC. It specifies CASSIDGGYNEQFF.

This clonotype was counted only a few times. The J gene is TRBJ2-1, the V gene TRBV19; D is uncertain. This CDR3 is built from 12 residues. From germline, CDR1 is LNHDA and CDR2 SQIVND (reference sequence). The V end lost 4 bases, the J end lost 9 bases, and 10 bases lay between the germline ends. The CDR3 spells CASSTNPFEQFF. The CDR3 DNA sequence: TGTGCCAGTAGTACAAACCCCTTTGAGCAGTTCTTC.

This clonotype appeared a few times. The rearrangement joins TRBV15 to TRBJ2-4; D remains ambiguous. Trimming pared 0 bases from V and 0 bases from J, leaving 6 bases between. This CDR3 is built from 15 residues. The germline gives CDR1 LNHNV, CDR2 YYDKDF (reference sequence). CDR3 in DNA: TGTGCCACCAGCAGAGATATTGTAGCCAAAAACATTCAGTACTTC. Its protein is CATSRDIVAKNIQYF. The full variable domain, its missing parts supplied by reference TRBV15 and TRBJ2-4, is DAMVIQNPRYQVTQFGKPVTLSCSQTLNHNVMYWYQQKSSQAPKLLFHYYDKDFNNEADTPDNFQSRRPNTSFCFLDIRSPGLGDTAMYLCATSRDIVAKNIQYFGAGTRLSVL.

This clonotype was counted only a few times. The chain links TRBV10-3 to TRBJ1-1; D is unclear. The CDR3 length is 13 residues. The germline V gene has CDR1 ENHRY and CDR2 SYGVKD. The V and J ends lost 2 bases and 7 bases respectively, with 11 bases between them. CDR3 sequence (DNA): TGTGCCATCAGTGAGGGCAGCCAACTTGAAGCTTTCTTT. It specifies CAISEGSQLEAFF.

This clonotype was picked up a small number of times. The DNA for the CDR3 is TGCGCCAGCAGCCCCTACTTGCGCCAAGAGACCCAGTACTTC. Its protein product is CASSPYLRQETQYF. This rearrangement joins TRBV4-3 to TRBJ2-5, with no clear D. Trimming removed 4 bases from V and 1 base from J, with 10 bases in between. The CDR3 has 14 amino acids. Germline assignment: CDR1 LGHNA and CDR2 YSLEER.

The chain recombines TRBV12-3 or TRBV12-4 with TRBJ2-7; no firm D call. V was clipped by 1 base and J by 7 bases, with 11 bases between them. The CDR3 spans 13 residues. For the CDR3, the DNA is TGTGCCAGCAGTTTAGGGCATCGGCTTGAGCAGTACTTC. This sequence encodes CASSLGHRLEQYF.

The CDR3 DNA is TGTGCCAGCAGCTTATTTACTAGCGGTCTCTCCTACAATGAGCAGTTCTTC. As protein: CASSLFTSGLSYNEQFF. The chain recombines TRBV11-2 with TRBJ2-1; the match to TRBD2 covers 8 bases. Germline V gene lookup returns CDR1 SGHAT and CDR2 FQNNGV. The J segment lost 0 bases and the V segment lost 2 bases, leaving 6 bases of the junction unmatched. The CDR3 contains 17 residues. The variable domain in full, with the rest retrieved from reference TRBV11-2 and TRBJ2-1, is EAGVAQSPRYKIIEKRQSVAFWCNPISGHATLYWYQQILGQGPKLLIQFQNNGVVDDSQLPKDRFSAERLKGVDSTLKIQPAKLEDSAVYLCASSLFTSGLSYNEQFFGPGTRLTVL.

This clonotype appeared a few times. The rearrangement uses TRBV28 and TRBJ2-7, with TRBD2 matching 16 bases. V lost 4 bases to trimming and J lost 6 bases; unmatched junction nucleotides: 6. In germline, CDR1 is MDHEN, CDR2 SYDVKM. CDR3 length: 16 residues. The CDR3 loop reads CASSSSGLAGGLEQYF. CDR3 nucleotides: TGTGCCAGCAGTTCATCGGGACTAGCGGGAGGGCTCGAGCAGTACTTC.

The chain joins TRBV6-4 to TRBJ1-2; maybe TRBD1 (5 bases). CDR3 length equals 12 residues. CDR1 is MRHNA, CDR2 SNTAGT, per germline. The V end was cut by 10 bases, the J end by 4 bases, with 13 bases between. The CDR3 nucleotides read TGTGCCACCCGGGACGAAGCCTATGGCTACACCTTC. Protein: CATRDEAYGYTF.

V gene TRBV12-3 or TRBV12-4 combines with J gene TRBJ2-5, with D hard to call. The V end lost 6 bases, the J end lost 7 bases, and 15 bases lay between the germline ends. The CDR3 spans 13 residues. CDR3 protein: CASRSDGPGTQYF. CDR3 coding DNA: TGTGCCAGCAGGTCAGACGGTCCTGGGACCCAGTACTTC.

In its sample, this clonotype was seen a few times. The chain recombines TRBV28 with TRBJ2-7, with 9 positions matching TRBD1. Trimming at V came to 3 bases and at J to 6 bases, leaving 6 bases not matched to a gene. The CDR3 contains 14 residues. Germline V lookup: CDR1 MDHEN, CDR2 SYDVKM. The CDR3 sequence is CASSFHDRGGEQYF. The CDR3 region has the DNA TGTGCCAGCAGTTTTCACGACAGGGGGGGCGAGCAGTACTTC.

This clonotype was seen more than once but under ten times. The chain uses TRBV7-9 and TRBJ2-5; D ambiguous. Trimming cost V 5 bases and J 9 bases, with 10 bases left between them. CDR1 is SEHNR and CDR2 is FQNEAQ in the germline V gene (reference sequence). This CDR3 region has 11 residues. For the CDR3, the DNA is TGTGCCAGCAGCCAAGGACCTTCCCAGTACTTC. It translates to CASSQGPSQYF.

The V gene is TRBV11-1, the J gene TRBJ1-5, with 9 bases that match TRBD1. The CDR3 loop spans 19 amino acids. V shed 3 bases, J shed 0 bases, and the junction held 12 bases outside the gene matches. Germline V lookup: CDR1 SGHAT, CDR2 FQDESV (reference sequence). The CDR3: CASSFSTGQGGYSNQPQHF. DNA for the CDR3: TGTGCCAGCAGCTTCTCCACGGGACAGGGAGGATATAGCAATCAGCCCCAGCATTTT.

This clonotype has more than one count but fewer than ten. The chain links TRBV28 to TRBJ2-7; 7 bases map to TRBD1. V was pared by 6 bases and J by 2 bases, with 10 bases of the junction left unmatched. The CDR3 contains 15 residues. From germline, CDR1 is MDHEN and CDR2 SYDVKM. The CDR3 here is CASSTPTGNPYEQYF. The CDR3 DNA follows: TGTGCCAGCAGCACCCCGACAGGGAACCCCTACGAGCAGTACTTC.

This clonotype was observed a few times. The CDR3 region is CASSSITSGSSYEQYF. The DNA of the CDR3 is TGTGCCAGCAGTTCAATCACTAGCGGGAGCAGCTACGAGCAGTACTTC. The J gene is TRBJ2-7, the V gene TRBV7-9; TRBD2 aligns across 11 bases. The CDR3 is 16 amino acids. The germline V gene has CDR1 SEHNR and CDR2 FQNEAQ (reference sequence). V dropped 6 bases and J dropped 3; count of bases not matched to a gene: 10.

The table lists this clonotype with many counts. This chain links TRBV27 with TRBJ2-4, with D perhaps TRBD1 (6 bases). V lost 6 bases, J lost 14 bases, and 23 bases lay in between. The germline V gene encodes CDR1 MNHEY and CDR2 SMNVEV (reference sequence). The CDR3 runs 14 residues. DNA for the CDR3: TGTGCCAGCAGGAACAGGGTGGAACTACCCACGGAGTACTTC. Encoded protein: CASRNRVELPTEYF.

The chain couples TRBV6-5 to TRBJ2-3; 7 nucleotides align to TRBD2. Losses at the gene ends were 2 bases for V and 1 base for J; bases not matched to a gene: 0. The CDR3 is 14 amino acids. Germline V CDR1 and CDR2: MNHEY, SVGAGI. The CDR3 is CASSYTSGTDTQYF. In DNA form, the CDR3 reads TGTGCCAGCAGTTACACTAGCGGCACAGATACGCAGTATTTT.

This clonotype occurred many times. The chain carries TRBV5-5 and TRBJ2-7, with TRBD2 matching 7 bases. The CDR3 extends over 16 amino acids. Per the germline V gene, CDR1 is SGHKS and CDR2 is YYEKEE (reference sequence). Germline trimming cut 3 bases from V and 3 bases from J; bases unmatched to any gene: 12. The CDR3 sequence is CASSSQSPGGNYEQYF. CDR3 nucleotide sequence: TGTGCCAGCAGCTCGCAATCGCCGGGAGGCAACTACGAGCAGTACTTC. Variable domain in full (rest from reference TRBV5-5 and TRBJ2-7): DAGVTQSPTHLIKTRGQQVTLRCSPISGHKSVSWYQQVLGQGPQFIFQYYEKEERGRGNFPDRFSARQFPNYSSELNVNALLLGDSALYLCASSSQSPGGNYEQYFGPGTRLTVT.

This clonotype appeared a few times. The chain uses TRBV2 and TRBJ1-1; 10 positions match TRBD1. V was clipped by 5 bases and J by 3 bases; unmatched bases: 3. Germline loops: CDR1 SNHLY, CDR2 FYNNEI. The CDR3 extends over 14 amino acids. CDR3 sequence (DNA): TGTGCCAGCAGTTCGACAGGGGGCGACACTGAAGCTTTCTTT. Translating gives CASSSTGGDTEAFF.

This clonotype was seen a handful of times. The CDR3 region is CASSWDRGGRTDTQYF. The CDR3 region has the DNA TGTGCCAGCAGTTGGGACAGGGGAGGGAGGACAGATACGCAGTATTTT. The chain has TRBV28 and TRBJ2-3; 10 bases line up with TRBD1. J gave up 3 bases and V 4 bases, and 7 bases lay outside the gene matches. The length of the CDR3 is 16 residues. CDR1 is MDHEN, CDR2 SYDVKM, per germline.

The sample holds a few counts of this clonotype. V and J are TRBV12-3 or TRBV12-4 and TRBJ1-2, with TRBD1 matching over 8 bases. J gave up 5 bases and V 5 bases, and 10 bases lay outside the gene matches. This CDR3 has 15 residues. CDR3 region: CASSDRGEGAYGYTF. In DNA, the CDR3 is TGTGCCAGCAGTGACAGGGGAGAGGGCGCGTATGGCTACACCTTC.

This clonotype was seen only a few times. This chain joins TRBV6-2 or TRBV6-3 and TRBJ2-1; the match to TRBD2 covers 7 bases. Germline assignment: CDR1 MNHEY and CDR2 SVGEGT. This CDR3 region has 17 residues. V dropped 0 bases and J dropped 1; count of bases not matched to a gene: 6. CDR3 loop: CASSYSSSGRSYNEQFF. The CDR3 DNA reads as TGTGCCAGCAGTTACTCGAGTAGCGGGCGATCCTACAATGAGCAGTTCTTC.

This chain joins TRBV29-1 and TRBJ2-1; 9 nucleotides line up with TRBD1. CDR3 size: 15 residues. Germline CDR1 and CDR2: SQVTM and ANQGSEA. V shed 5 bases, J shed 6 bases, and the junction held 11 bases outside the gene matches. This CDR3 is CSVPGAGTGRNEQFF. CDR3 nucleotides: TGCAGCGTTCCGGGAGCCGGGACAGGGCGCAATGAGCAGTTCTTC.

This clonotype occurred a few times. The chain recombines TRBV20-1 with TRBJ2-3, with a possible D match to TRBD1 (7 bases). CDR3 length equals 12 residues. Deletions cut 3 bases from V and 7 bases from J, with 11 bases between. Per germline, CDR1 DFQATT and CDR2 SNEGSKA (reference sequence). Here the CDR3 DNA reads TGCAGTGCTAGGGCGGGACAGAATACGCAGTATTTT. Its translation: CSARAGQNTQYF.

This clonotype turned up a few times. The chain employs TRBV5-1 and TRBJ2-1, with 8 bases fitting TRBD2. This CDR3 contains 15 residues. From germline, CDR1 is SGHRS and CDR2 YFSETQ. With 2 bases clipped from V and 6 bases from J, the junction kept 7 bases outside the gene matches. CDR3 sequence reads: CASSLSGRTLNEQFF. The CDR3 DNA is TGCGCCAGCAGCTTAAGCGGGAGAACTCTCAATGAGCAGTTCTTC. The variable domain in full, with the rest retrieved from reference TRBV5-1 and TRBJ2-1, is KAGVTQTPRYLIKTRGQQVTLSCSPISGHRSVSWYQQTPGQGLQFLFEYFSETQRNKGNFPGRFSGRQFSNSRSEMNVSTLELGDSALYLCASSLSGRTLNEQFFGPGTRLTVL.

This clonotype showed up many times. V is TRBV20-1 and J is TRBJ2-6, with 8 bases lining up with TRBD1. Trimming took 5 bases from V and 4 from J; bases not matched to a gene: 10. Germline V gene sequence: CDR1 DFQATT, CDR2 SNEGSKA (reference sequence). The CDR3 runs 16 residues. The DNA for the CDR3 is TGCAGTGCTCTAGGACATCAGGGGGCAGGGGCCAACGTCCTGACTTTC. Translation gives CSALGHQGAGANVLTF.

The CDR3 spells CASRPTSREQFF. The CDR3, as DNA: TGTGCCAGCAGACCCACTAGCAGGGAGCAGTTCTTC. J is TRBJ2-1 and V is TRBV2, with D perhaps matching TRBD2 (6 bases). Looked up from germline, CDR1 is SNHLY and CDR2 is FYNNEI. The CDR3 length is 12 residues. Between the trimmed V and J ends, which lost 6 bases and 10 bases, there was a span of 13 bases.

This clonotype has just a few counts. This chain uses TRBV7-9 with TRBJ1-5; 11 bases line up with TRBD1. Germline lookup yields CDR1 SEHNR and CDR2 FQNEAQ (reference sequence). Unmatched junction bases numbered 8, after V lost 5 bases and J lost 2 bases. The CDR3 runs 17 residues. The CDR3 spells CASSPGTGGVGNQPQHF. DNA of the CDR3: TGTGCCAGCAGCCCGGGGACAGGGGGAGTCGGCAATCAGCCCCAGCATTTT.

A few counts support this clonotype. CDR3 in DNA: TGTGCCAGCAGTGAGAAGCATTACGAGCAGTACTTC. Residues: CASSEKHYEQYF. This sequence joins TRBV25-1 and TRBJ2-7; D remains unclear. The CDR3 spans 12 residues. Trimming pared 3 bases from V and 4 bases from J, leaving 7 bases between. Germline CDR1 reads MGHDK; CDR2 reads SYGVNS.

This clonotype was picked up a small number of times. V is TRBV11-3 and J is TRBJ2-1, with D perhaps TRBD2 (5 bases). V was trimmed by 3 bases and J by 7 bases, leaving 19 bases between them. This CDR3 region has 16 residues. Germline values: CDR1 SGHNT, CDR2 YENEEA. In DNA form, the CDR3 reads TGTGCCAGCAGCTTGCCGGACTTTCCCCAAGGGAATGAGCAGTTCTTC. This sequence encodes CASSLPDFPQGNEQFF. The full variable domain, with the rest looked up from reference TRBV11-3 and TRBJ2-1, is EAGVVQSPRYKIIEKKQPVAFWCNPISGHNTLYWYLQNLGQGPELLIRYENEEAVDDSQLPKDRFSAERLKGVDSTLKIQPAELGDSAVYLCASSLPDFPQGNEQFFGPGTRLTVL.